This T cell receptor (beta chain) came from a study of sequential checkpoint blockade in melanoma (dated by TCRdb to between 2018 and 2020). About the investigation overall: Using 1:1 randomization, the trial assigned patients either to first-line nivolumab followed by ipilimumab (arm A) or to ipilimumab followed by nivolumab (arm B). Both trial sequences were followed by maintenance nivolumab.

The treatment or condition label, as the study defines it: randomized to nivolumab then ipilimumab (arm A) or the reverse (arm B). None of the trial patients had been given prior DNA-damaging chemotherapy. On a FACS Aria II flow cytometer, live CD3+CD8+ cells that were negative for CD19 and CD56 were sorted from thawed PBMCs. The samples were obtained from melanoma patients enrolled in CheckMate 064, an open-label, randomized phase II trial testing sequential checkpoint blockade. Peripheral blood mononuclear cells were obtained through leukapheresis, purified using Ficoll-Paque, and frozen in human serum containing around 9.6% DMSO. Right after sorting, the blood CD3+CD8+ cells were verified to be >95% pure, and DNA extraction followed. The CDR3 runs 14 residues from the cysteine to the phenylalanine. Only the CDR3 DNA is retained, 42 bases long and in frame from the first base. V is cut by 7 bases and J by 0 bases, and the space between the germline ends is 9 bases. Looking up the germline V gene (reference sequence) yields CDR1 LNHNV and CDR2 YYDKDF.

Results and caveats for the whole study, not just this receptor: The model for predicting response that combines TCR metrics with mutation burden needs to be validated in larger, independent patient cohorts.

TCRbeta CDR3 regions were immunosequenced from genomic DNA with the immunoSEQ Assay. Prior to high-throughput sequencing, genomic DNA was amplified by bias-controlled multiplex PCR. As for the authors' bioinformatics: To quantify the absolute abundance of each unique TCRbeta CDR3 region, the sequences were collapsed and filtered. Clonality, defined as 1 minus Pielou's evenness, was calculated using productive rearrangements only. A previously published method was used to identify clones whose frequencies were significantly greater in on-treatment samples than in baseline samples. TCRdb limited this immuneACCESS table to in-frame rearrangements with V and J called. A share of clones is missing; checked studies link under half to unresolved V genes, and the rest is unexplained. The D gene and trimming were derived from the DNA, and the V and J assignments and clone size from that table. For this sample there are approximately 1,500 clones; 63% appear just once. Of the sample, around 19% falls within the top ten clones.

As concerns this clone: Its cognate antigen has yet to be identified. Base qualities are missing; no much larger clone stands one base away.

This receptor chain uses TRBV15 and TRBJ2-2, with a tentative D gene TRBD2 over 7 matching bases. This clonotype was obtained from a human patient with melanoma. Some clones in this sample may be carry-over from other donors' samples. Source: CD8+ T cells sorted from blood (inferred from file names), taken from a patient given nivolumab and ipilimumab in sequence. At the DNA level, the sequence is TGTGCCACCACGGGGGGCCCGAACACCGGGGAGCTGTTTTTT. This yields the protein CATTGGPNTGELFF. With the rest looked up from the reference TRBV15 and TRBJ2-2 genes rather than sequenced, the full variable domain is DAMVIQNPRYQVTQFGKPVTLSCSQTLNHNVMYWYQQKSSQAPKLLFHYYDKDFNNEADTPDNFQSRRPNTSFCFLDIRSPGLGDTAMYLCATTGGPNTGELFFGEGSRLTVL.